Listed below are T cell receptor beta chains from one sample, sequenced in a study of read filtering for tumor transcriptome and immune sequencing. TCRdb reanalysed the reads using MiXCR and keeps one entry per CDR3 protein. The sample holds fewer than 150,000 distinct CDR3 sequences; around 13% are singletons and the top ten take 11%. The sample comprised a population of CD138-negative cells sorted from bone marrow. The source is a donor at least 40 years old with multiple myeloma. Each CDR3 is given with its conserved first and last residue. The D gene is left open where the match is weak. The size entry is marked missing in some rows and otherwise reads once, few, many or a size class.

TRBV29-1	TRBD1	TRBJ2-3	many	CSVEGGTGGMDTQYF	TGCAGCGTTGAAGGGGGGACAGGGGGAATGGATACGCAGTATTTT
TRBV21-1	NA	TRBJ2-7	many	CASSKNFVYEQYF	TGTGCCAGCAGCAAAAACTTTGTTTACGAGCAGTACTTC
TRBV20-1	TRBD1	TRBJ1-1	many	CSAARDRRGTEAFF	TGCAGTGCGGCAAGGGACAGGCGTGGAACTGAAGCTTTCTTT
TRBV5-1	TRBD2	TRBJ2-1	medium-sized	CASSHLYSGGRDEQFF	TGCGCCAGCAGCCACCTCTACAGCGGGGGGCGGGATGAGCAGTTCTTC
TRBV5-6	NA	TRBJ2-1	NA	CASSPVGRGEIEQFF	TGTGCCAGCAGCCCAGTTGGGCGGGGTGAGATTGAGCAGTTCTTC
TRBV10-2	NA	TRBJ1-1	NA	CASSESSQAGKAFF	TGCGCCAGCAGTGAGTCGAGTCAGGCAGGGAAAGCTTTCTTT
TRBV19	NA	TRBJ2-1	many	CASSTDRLNNEQFF	TGTGCCAGTAGTACAGACAGGTTGAACAATGAGCAGTTCTTC
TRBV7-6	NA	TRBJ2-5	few	CASSLAGGAQTQYF	TGTGCCAGCAGCTTAGCGGGGGGGGCCCAGACCCAGTACTTC
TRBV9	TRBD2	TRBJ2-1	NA	CASGALSGRANNEQFF	TGCGCCAGCGGCGCCCTTAGCGGGAGGGCCAACAATGAGCAGTTCTTC
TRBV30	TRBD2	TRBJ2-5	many	CAWSPGLAGDQETQYF	TGTGCCTGGAGCCCCGGACTAGCGGGAGATCAAGAGACCCAGTACTTC
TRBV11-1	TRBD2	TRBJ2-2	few	CASSPGLAGSAGELFF	TGTGCCAGCAGCCCTGGACTAGCGGGGAGCGCCGGGGAGCTGTTTTTT
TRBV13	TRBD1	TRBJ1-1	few	CASSRGQLNAFF	TGTGCCAGCAGCCGGGGACAGTTGAATGCTTTCTTT
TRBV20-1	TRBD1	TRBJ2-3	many	CSVRDSNTDTQYF	TGCAGTGTTCGGGACAGCAACACAGATACGCAGTATTTT
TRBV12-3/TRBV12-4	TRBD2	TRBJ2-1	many	CASSPPSGMANEQFF	TGTGCCAGCAGCCCCCCGAGCGGGATGGCCAATGAGCAGTTCTTC
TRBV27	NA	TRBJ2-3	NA	CASSLSGGFGTDTQYF	TGTGCCAGCAGTTTAAGTGGGGGGTTTGGGACAGATACGCAGTATTTT
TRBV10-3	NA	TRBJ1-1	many	CAISDRGGTEAFF	TGTGCCATCAGTGATAGGGGGGGGACTGAAGCTTTCTTT
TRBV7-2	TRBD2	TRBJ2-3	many	CASSLGAGGGPDTQYF	TGTGCCAGCAGCTTAGGAGCGGGAGGGGGCCCAGATACGCAGTATTTT